This entry lists 28 T cell receptor beta chains sequenced from one sample in a study of shared clonotypes between healthy human individuals (dated by TCRdb to 2020 to 2021). The method was the immunoSEQ multiplex PCR assay. Sourced from immuneACCESS, this table was stored by TCRdb with only in-frame sequences that have V and J called. A share of the clones is absent; for the studies checked, an unresolved V gene accounts for under half, and the remainder has no known explanation. Here the sample has millions of clones; approximately 94% occur a single time. Of the sample, under 2% is held by the ten largest clones. CD8 naive samples were obtained by positive selection for CCR7 among CD45RO-negative cells, yielding a CD45RA+CCR7+ population from which TemRA cells were excluded. Sequencing was done on a sample of naive CD8+ T cells from PBMCs. Taken with the paper, the label for cell subset or site translates to: CD45RA+CCR7+. The receptor set was obtained from a man between 18 and 29 years old in good health. Some clones in this sample may be carry-over from other donors' samples.

The chain recombines TRBV4-1 with TRBJ2-1, with a possible D match to TRBD2 (6 bases). V was clipped by 0 bases and J by 7 bases, with 16 bases between them. Germline assignment: CDR1 MGHRA and CDR2 YSYEKL. The CDR3 totals 16 residues. The CDR3 sequence: CASSQDRSGLKNEQFF. The CDR3, as DNA: TGCGCCAGCAGCCAAGACAGGAGCGGGCTAAAAAATGAGCAGTTCTTC.

In nucleotides, the CDR3 is TGTGCCAGCAGCCACCTAGGGGGCGCGTTCGCTGAAGCTTTCTTT. Protein: CASSHLGGAFAEAFF. The chain has TRBV7-2 and TRBJ1-1; 7 bases are a match to TRBD1. The CDR3 is made up of 15 amino acids. Germline CDR1 is SGHTA and CDR2 is FQGNSA. V shed 5 bases and J 6 bases; nucleotides not matched to a gene: 12.

The rearrangement uses TRBV9 and TRBJ2-1, with D possibly being TRBD2 (5 bases). The CDR3 has 14 residues. The germline V gene has CDR1 SGDLS and CDR2 YYNGEE. V lost 0 bases and J lost 6, with 10 bases in between. CDR3 bases: TGTGCCAGCAGCGTAGCTGACTACTCCAATGAGCAGTTCTTC. Translating gives CASSVADYSNEQFF.

This chain links TRBV4-1 with TRBJ2-3; D gene uncertain. CDR3 length: 15 residues. CDR1 MGHRA and CDR2 YSYEKL come from the germline V gene. Deletions cut 0 bases from V and 4 bases from J, with 11 bases between. The CDR3 region has the DNA TGCGCCAGCAGCCAAGATCATGGTAGAGCAGATACGCAGTATTTT. It yields the protein CASSQDHGRADTQYF.

The rearrangement uses TRBV2 and TRBJ2-5, with a tentative D call TRBD1 (5 bases). The DNA end lines up better with TRBJ2-7; the J call may be wrong. The CDR3 is made up of 16 amino acids. In germline, CDR1 is SNHLY, CDR2 FYNNEI. CDR3: CASSDMGRVSSYEQYF. For the CDR3, the DNA is TGTGCCAGCAGTGATATGGGCAGGGTGAGCTCCTACGAGCAGTACTTC.

The genes are TRBV12-2 and TRBJ2-7. TRBV12-2 is given as a pseudogene. The CDR3 covers 11 residues. The CDR3 spells CASRLSPEQYF. In DNA, the CDR3 is TGTGCAAGTCGCTTATCCCCCGAGCAGTACTTC.

This rearrangement joins TRBV11-2 to TRBJ2-7; weak D call: TRBD1 (6 bases). Germline lookup yields CDR1 SGHAT and CDR2 FQNNGV. With 4 bases removed from V and 5 bases from J, the gap between germline ends came to 12 bases. This CDR3 is built from 13 residues. The CDR3 region is CASSSGTRDEQYF. CDR3 coding DNA: TGTGCCAGCAGCTCCGGGACAAGGGACGAGCAGTACTTC.

The chain combines TRBV27 with TRBJ2-7; 10 bases agree with TRBD2. Germline trimming cut 6 bases from V and 1 base from J; bases unmatched to any gene: 3. This CDR3 is built from 14 residues. Per germline, CDR1 MNHEY and CDR2 SMNVEV (reference sequence). The CDR3, as DNA: TGTGCCAGCAGGAGGGGACTAGCGTCCTACGAGCAGTACTTC. It yields the protein CASRRGLASYEQYF.

Comments on this clone: This specimen includes other DNA sequences encoding the same CDR3. This rearrangement joins TRBV20-1 to TRBJ2-7; D not resolved. The CDR3 runs 10 residues. Germline values: CDR1 DFQATT, CDR2 SNEGSKA (reference sequence). Trimming took off 6 bases at V and 3 bases at J, with 6 bases between the two ends. The CDR3 is CSAPLYEQYF. In nucleotides, the CDR3 is TGCAGTGCCCCTCTCTACGAGCAGTACTTC.

The V gene is TRBV30, the J gene TRBJ2-7; 7 nucleotides agree with TRBD1. CDR1 and CDR2 (germline): GTSNPN, SVGIG (reference sequence). This CDR3 has 13 residues. The V segment lost 7 bases and the J segment 2 bases; nucleotides outside the gene matches: 8. CDR3 region: CASSGQPTYEQYF. CDR3 in DNA: TGTGCCTCCTCGGGACAGCCTACCTACGAGCAGTACTTC.

The J gene is TRBJ1-1, the V gene TRBV27, with TRBD1 matching over 7 bases. This CDR3 is built from 13 residues. V was pared by 6 bases and J by 11 bases, with 12 bases of the junction left unmatched. The germline gives CDR1 MNHEY, CDR2 SMNVEV (reference sequence). The CDR3, as DNA: TGTGCCAGCAGCCCTTCGGACAGGAGGGGGGCTTTCTTT. The encoded protein is CASSPSDRRGAFF.

As to this clone: Its ends do not fully match the called genes, so a read error is possible. The chain has TRBV7-9 and TRBJ1-1; 9 bases map to TRBD1. The CDR3 totals 16 residues. Germline V CDR1 and CDR2: SEHNR, FQNEAQ (reference sequence). The CDR3 DNA follows: TGTGCCAGCAGTTTAGAAACAGGGGGCTGGGACACTGAAGCTTTCTTT. Translated, it gives CASSLETGGWDTEAFF. The entire variable domain, with the rest obtained from reference TRBV7-9 and TRBJ1-1, is as follows: DTGVSQNPRHKITKRGQNVTFRCDPISEHNRLYWYRQTLGQGPEFLTYFQNEAQLEKSRLLSDRFSAERPKGSFSTLEIQRTEQGDSAMYLCASSLETGGWDTEAFFGQGTRLTVV.

The rearrangement links TRBV28 to TRBJ1-2, with D possibly being TRBD1 (6 bases). There are 16 residues in the CDR3. V was pared by 3 bases and J by 4 bases, with 18 bases between. The germline CDR1 and CDR2 sequences are MDHEN and SYDVKM. This chain's CDR3 is CASSLMAGSGAYGYTF. The CDR3 coding sequence is TGTGCCAGCAGTTTGATGGCAGGATCAGGGGCCTATGGCTACACCTTC.

V is TRBV15 and J is TRBJ2-1, with D possibly TRBD1 on 6 matching bases. The ends were cut back, 0 bases at V and 2 bases at J, with 11 bases in the middle. This CDR3 has 16 amino acids. Germline-derived CDR1 and CDR2 are LNHNV and YYDKDF (reference sequence). In DNA form, the CDR3 reads TGTGCCACCAGCAGAGATTGGACAGCCCCCTACAATGAGCAGTTCTTC. This gives the protein CATSRDWTAPYNEQFF.

This clone was found once. The chain combines TRBV7-9 with TRBJ2-3, with D perhaps matching TRBD2 (6 bases). Trimming shortened V by 1 base and J by 4 bases, and 12 bases separated the two germline ends. Germline CDR1 SEHNR, CDR2 FQNEAQ (reference sequence). This CDR3 has 15 residues. CDR3 sequence (DNA): TGTGCCAGCAGCTTAGTCCGGGAGCGATCAGATACGCAGTATTTT. Residues: CASSLVRERSDTQYF.

The chain uses TRBV9 and TRBJ2-1; 7 nucleotides match TRBD1. J gave up 4 bases and V 4 bases, and 8 bases lay outside the gene matches. Germline CDR1 reads SGDLS; CDR2 reads YYNGEE. CDR3 size: 15 residues. This CDR3 is CASSLRQGIYNEQFF. The CDR3 DNA follows: TGTGCCAGCAGCCTCAGACAGGGAATATACAATGAGCAGTTCTTC.

The chain couples TRBV19 to TRBJ1-1; D gene uncertain. CDR3 length: 15 residues. Germline V CDR1 and CDR2: LNHDA, SQIVND (reference sequence). Trimming left V 3 bases short and J 2 bases short, with 13 bases between. The CDR3 DNA reads as TGTGCCAGTAGTATCGCGGGGTTCCTCAACACTGAAGCTTTCTTT. This sequence encodes CASSIAGFLNTEAFF.

This chain joins TRBV10-3 and TRBJ2-1; no firm D call. CDR3 length: 13 amino acids. V lost 3 bases and J lost 12, with 15 bases in between. Germline CDR1 ENHRY, CDR2 SYGVKD. For the CDR3, the DNA is TGTGCCATCAGTGAAGGACCCCCTCATGGGCAGTTCTTC. It translates to CAISEGPPHGQFF.

The chain uses TRBV9 and TRBJ1-3; TRBD1 might be the D (5 bases). The CDR3 contains 16 residues. CDR1 and CDR2 (germline): SGDLS, YYNGEE. Trimming shortened V by 4 bases and J by 2 bases, and 16 bases separated the two germline ends. In DNA, the CDR3 is TGTGCCAGCAGCCCCGTCTTCGGAGGGGCTGGAAACACCATATATTTT. This translates into CASSPVFGGAGNTIYF.

V gene TRBV11-2 combines with J gene TRBJ2-3, with 9 bases identical to TRBD1. The ends lost 5 bases at V and 8 bases at J; junction bases unmatched: 5. There are 13 residues in the CDR3. CDR1 and CDR2 from the germline V gene are SGHAT and FQNNGV. CDR3: CASSLGQGSTQYF. The CDR3 DNA reads as TGTGCCAGCAGCCTCGGACAGGGGAGTACGCAGTATTTT.

This chain connects TRBV15 to TRBJ2-2; TRBD1 or TRBD2 may be the D gene (5 bases each). The CDR3 is made up of 13 amino acids. Germline V CDR1 and CDR2: LNHNV, YYDKDF (reference sequence). The V end was cut by 4 bases, the J end by 6 bases, with 9 bases between. The CDR3 DNA is TGTGCCACCAGCATGGGGCGGGCCGGGGAGCTGTTTTTT. Translated: CATSMGRAGELFF.

In this sample, this clone turned up once. This sequence joins TRBV9 and TRBJ2-2; no clear D gene. The V gene lost 7 bases and the J gene lost 0 bases, with 7 bases spanning the gap. Per germline, CDR1 SGDLS and CDR2 YYNGEE. CDR3 length: 13 residues. CDR3 amino acids: CASEEPNTGELFF. The DNA for the CDR3 is TGTGCCAGCGAAGAACCGAACACCGGGGAGCTGTTTTTT.

This rearrangement joins TRBV6-5 to TRBJ2-1, with TRBD1 identical over 10 bases. With V trimmed by 0 bases and J by 8 bases, 4 bases remained unmatched. The CDR3 runs 15 residues. Germline CDR1 reads MNHEY; CDR2 reads SVGAGI. Here the CDR3 reads CASSYSDRGPDEQFF. The CDR3 DNA sequence: TGTGCCAGCAGTTACTCTGACAGGGGGCCGGATGAGCAGTTCTTC.

A note on this clone: Other DNA variants within this sample encode the same CDR3. The chain has TRBV5-1 and TRBJ1-4; the match to TRBD1 covers 10 bases. CDR1 is SGHRS and CDR2 is YFSETQ in the germline V gene. The CDR3 has 15 amino acids. V shed 3 bases and J 6 bases; nucleotides not matched to a gene: 5. CDR3 region: CASSSTGTGDEKLFF. CDR3 nucleotide sequence: TGCGCCAGCAGCTCTACCGGGACAGGGGATGAAAAACTGTTTTTT.

The chain combines TRBV14 with TRBJ2-3; D not certain. V lost 2 bases, J lost 1 base, and 7 bases lay in between. Per the germline V gene, CDR1 is SGHDN and CDR2 is FVKESK. CDR3 length equals 14 residues. Here the CDR3 DNA reads TGTGCCAGCAGCCAACTGATTCGCACAGATACGCAGTATTTT. Its translation is CASSQLIRTDTQYF.

This chain uses TRBV30 with TRBJ1-1, with no clear D. With 6 bases removed from V and 4 bases from J, the gap between germline ends came to 15 bases. The CDR3 spans 13 residues. Germline CDR1 and CDR2: GTSNPN and SVGIG (reference sequence). Here the CDR3 reads CACSGPRTTEAFF. Here the CDR3 DNA reads TGTGCCTGCTCCGGACCAAGGACCACTGAAGCTTTCTTT.

This chain links TRBV27 with TRBJ1-2; TRBD1 aligns across 9 bases. Per germline, CDR1 MNHEY and CDR2 SMNVEV (reference sequence). V lost 5 bases, J lost 4 bases, and 17 bases stayed unmatched. The CDR3 consists of 18 residues. Here the CDR3 DNA reads TGTGCCAGCAGTCCTCGCCCGGGACAGGGTCTATCCTTCTATGGCTACACCTTC. Its translation is CASSPRPGQGLSFYGYTF.

The V call is TRBV27, the J call TRBJ2-7; no clear D. Trimming took off 5 bases at V and 0 bases at J, with 11 bases between the two ends. The CDR3 is 14 amino acids. The V gene's germline CDR1 is MNHEY and CDR2 SMNVEV (reference sequence). Here the CDR3 reads CASSAASSSYEQYF. The CDR3 DNA reads as TGTGCCAGCAGTGCCGCTAGTAGCTCCTACGAGCAGTACTTC.